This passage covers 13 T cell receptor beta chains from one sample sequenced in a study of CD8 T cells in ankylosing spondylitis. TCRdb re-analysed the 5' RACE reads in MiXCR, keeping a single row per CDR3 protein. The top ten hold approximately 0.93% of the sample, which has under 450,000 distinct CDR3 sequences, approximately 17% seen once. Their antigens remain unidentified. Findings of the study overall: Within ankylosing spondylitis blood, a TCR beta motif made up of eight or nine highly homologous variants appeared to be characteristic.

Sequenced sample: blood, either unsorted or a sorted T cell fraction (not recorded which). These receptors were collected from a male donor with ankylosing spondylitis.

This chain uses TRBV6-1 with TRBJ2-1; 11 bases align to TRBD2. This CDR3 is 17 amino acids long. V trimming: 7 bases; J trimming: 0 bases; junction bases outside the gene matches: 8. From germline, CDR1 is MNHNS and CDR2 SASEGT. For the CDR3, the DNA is TGTGCCAGCACCCACTCGCTAGCGGGAGGCTCCTACAATGAGCAGTTCTTC. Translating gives CASTHSLAGGSYNEQFF.

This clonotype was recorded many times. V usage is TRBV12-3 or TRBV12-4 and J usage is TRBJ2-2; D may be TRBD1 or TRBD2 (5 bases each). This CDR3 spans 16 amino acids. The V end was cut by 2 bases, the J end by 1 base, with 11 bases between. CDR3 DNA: TGTGCCAGCAGTTTAACCGGGGCCGGGAACACCGGGGAGCTGTTTTTT. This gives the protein CASSLTGAGNTGELFF.

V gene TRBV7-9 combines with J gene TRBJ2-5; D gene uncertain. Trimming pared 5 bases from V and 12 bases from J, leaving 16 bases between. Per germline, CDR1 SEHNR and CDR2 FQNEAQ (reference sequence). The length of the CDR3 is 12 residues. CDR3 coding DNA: TGTGCCAGCAGCCCCCAAGGCCGAGCCAAGTACTTC. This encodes CASSPQGRAKYF. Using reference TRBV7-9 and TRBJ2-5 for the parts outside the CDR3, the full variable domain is DTGVSQNPRHKITKRGQNVTFRCDPISEHNRLYWYRQTLGQGPEFLTYFQNEAQLEKSRLLSDRFSAERPKGSFSTLEIQRTEQGDSAMYLCASSPQGRAKYFGPGTRLLVL.

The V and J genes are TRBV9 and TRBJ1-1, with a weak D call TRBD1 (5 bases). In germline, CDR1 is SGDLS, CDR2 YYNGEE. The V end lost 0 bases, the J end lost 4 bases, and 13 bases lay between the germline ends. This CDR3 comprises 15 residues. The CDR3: CASSVAGTYATEAFF. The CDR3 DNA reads TGTGCCAGCAGCGTAGCTGGGACCTACGCCACTGAAGCTTTCTTT.

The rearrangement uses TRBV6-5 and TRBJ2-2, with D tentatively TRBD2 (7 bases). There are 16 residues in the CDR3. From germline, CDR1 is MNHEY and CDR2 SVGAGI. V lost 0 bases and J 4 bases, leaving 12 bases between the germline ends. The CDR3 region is CASSYSKGGLTGELFF. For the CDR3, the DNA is TGTGCCAGCAGTTACTCGAAGGGGGGGCTCACCGGGGAGCTGTTTTTT.

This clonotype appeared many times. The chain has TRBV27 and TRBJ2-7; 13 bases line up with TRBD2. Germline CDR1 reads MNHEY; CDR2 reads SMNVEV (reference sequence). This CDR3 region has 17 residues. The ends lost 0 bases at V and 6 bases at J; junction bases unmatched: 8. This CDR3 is CASSLSGLAGIGAEQYF. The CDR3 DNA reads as TGTGCCAGCAGTTTATCGGGACTAGCGGGAATAGGGGCCGAGCAGTACTTC.

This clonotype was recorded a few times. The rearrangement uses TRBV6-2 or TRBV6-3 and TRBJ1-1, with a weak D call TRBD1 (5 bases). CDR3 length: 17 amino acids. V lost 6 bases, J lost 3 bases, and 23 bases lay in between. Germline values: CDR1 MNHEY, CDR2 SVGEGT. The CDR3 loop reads CASSWDGGGGIYTEAFF. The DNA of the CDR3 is TGTGCCAGCAGCTGGGACGGCGGAGGCGGAATATACACTGAAGCTTTCTTT.

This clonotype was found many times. The CDR3 reads CASSFLDPAREKLFF. CDR3 DNA sequence: TGCGCCAGCAGCTTCCTGGACCCCGCTCGGGAAAAACTGTTTTTT. The V and J genes are TRBV5-1 and TRBJ1-4; no clear D gene. Germline assignment: CDR1 SGHRS and CDR2 YFSETQ. CDR3 length: 15 amino acids. The V and J ends lost 2 bases and 8 bases respectively, with 16 bases between them.

This chain's CDR3 is CASSPAASYEQYF. CDR3 bases: TGTGCCAGCTCACCGGCAGCCTCCTACGAGCAGTACTTC. The V call is TRBV18, the J call TRBJ2-7; D is unclear. CDR3 size: 13 residues. The V end was cut by 3 bases, the J end by 0 bases, with 6 bases between. Germline lookup yields CDR1 KGHSH and CDR2 LQKENI.

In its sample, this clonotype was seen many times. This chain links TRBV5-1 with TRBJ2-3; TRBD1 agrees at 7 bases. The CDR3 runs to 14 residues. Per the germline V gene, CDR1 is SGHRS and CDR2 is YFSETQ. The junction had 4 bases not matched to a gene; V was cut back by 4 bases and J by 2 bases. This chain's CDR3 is CASSGGQNTDTQYF. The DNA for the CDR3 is TGCGCCAGCAGCGGGGGACAGAACACAGATACGCAGTATTTT.

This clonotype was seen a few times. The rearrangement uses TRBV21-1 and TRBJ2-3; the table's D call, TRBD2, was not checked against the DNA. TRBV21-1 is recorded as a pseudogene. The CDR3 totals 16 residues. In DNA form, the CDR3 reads TGTGCCAGCAGCAAAGGACTAGAGGGGATAACAGATACGCAGTATTTT. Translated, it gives CASSKGLEGITDTQYF.

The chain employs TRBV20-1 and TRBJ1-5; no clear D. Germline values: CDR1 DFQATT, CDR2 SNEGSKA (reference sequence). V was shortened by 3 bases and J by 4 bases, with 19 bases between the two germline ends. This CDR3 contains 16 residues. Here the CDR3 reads CSASNVSRTRNQPQHF. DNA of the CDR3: TGCAGTGCTAGCAACGTAAGCCGAACCAGAAATCAGCCCCAGCATTTT.

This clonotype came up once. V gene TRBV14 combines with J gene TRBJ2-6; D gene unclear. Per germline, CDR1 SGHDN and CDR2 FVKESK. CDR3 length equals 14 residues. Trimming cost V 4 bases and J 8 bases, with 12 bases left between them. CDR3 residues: CASSRIQRPNVLTF. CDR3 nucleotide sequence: TGTGCCAGCAGCCGGATTCAGAGGCCCAACGTCCTGACTTTC. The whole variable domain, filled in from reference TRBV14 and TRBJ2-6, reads EAGVTQFPSHSVIEKGQTVTLRCDPISGHDNLYWYRRVMGKEIKFLLHFVKESKQDESGMPNNRFLAERTGGTYSTLKVQPAELEDSGVYFCASSRIQRPNVLTFGAGSRLTVL.